This entry concerns a single T cell receptor beta chain. Its recognized antigen is unknown. Base quality data are lacking; no much larger clone is found one base away. TCRbeta CDR3 regions were amplified from genomic DNA by means of the immunoSEQ Assay, a bias-controlled multiplex PCR. For the original study's pipeline: The number of nucleated cells in each sample was estimated from the amplification of reference gene primers within the assay. Sequence reads were collapsed and filtered to measure the absolute abundance of every unique TCRbeta CDR3 rearrangement. For each sample, productive Simpson clonality was calculated by taking the square root of Simpson's diversity index across productive rearrangements. The table comes from immuneACCESS by way of TCRdb, which keeps in-frame sequences with V and J called. Part of the clones is missing from these tables; in studies checked, under half for an unresolved V gene and the rest for unknown reasons. The V and J calls and clone size are taken from that table; D and trimming were inferred from the DNA. Recorded for this sample are about 250,000 clones; approximately 90% of them occurred a single time. The ten biggest clones cover roughly 0.8% of the sample.

The data derive from a study of blood T cell repertoires in COVID-19 (dated by TCRdb to 2018 to 2020). Study-wide context: Samples covering the acute and convalescent phases of COVID-19 were provided by collaborators in the United States, Italy and Spain. The material from the prospective study consisted of cDNA or gDNA derived from T cells, B-cell-depleted T cells, or PBMCs. Where available, HLA class I and class II types were obtained from metadata supplied by the sample provider rather than from assay-based typing. Deeply sampled blood TCRbeta repertoires from subjects exposed to, actively infected with, or recovered from COVID-19 were included in the dataset. The sample metadata nearly always contained a de-identified subject ID, COVID-19 status, age in years and sex. The repertoires were released in a freely available public database meant as a resource for research on the immune response to SARS-CoV-2. The samples were drawn from two sources: the first 160 participants of the ongoing ImmuneRACE study, and about 1,300 subjects contributed by 6 global collaborators.

The paper as a whole reports these results and caveats: The amount of clinical and demographic metadata varied by source and participant and was provided uncurated.

The collaborating institutions used their own protocols to collect whole blood in K2EDTA tubes. For TCRbeta analysis, collaborator samples were shipped as frozen whole blood, as isolated PBMCs, or as DNA extracted from either sample type. Between the V and J ends, shortened by 0 bases and 6 bases respectively, the junction contains 16 bases. Counted from cysteine to phenylalanine, this CDR3 has 16 amino acids. Only the CDR3 DNA stays, 48 bases, in frame from base 1. The germline V gene gives CDR1 as SGDLS and CDR2 as YYNGEE. The sample taken for sequencing was peripheral blood. The V and J genes are TRBV9 and TRBJ1-5; TRBD1 is perhaps the D gene, given 6 matching bases. The source of this sequence is a man aged 25 to 40 with acute or convalescent COVID-19. The CDR3 loop reads CASSVVGDIEAQPQHF. Read as DNA, the sequence is TGTGCCAGCAGCGTAGTCGGGGACATTGAGGCTCAGCCCCAGCATTTT.